A single sample is the source of the 15 T cell receptor beta chains below, sequenced in a study of STAT5B mutations in CD4+ large granular lymphocyte leukemia. Produced via immunoSEQ multiplex PCR; TCRdb's table is partial and in-frame only. The sample carries tens of thousands of clones, about 82% recorded once. Sequenced input: CD4+ T cells from blood buffy coats. The receptors here all came from a human donor in good health.

The gene calls are TRBV11-2 and TRBJ2-5; no reliable D call. Per the germline V gene, CDR1 is SGHAT and CDR2 is FQNNGV. The CDR3 loop spans 15 amino acids. The V and J ends lost 3 bases and 2 bases respectively, with 13 bases between them. CDR3 residues: CASSFLSETQETQYF. The DNA of the CDR3 is TGTGCCAGCAGCTTCCTATCAGAAACACAAGAGACCCAGTACTTC.

Only a few counts were recorded for this clone. In DNA form, the CDR3 reads TGTGCCAGCAGCTATAACACAGGGGGCTTGGCAGATACGCAGTATTTT. It yields the protein CASSYNTGGLADTQYF. The chain couples TRBV7-9 to TRBJ2-3, with 9 bases identical to TRBD1. Germline trimming cut 4 bases from V and 4 bases from J; bases unmatched to any gene: 9. Germline V gene data show CDR1 as SEHNR and CDR2 as FQNEAQ (reference sequence). The CDR3 runs 16 residues. The variable domain in full, completed from reference TRBV7-9 and TRBJ2-3, reads DTGVSQNPRHKITKRGQNVTFRCDPISEHNRLYWYRQTLGQGPEFLTYFQNEAQLEKSRLLSDRFSAERPKGSFSTLEIQRTEQGDSAMYLCASSYNTGGLADTQYFGPGTRLTVL.

The chain couples TRBV5-6 to TRBJ1-4; 10 nucleotides match TRBD1. Germline V lookup: CDR1 SGHDT, CDR2 YYEEEE. J gave up 6 bases and V 5 bases, and 7 bases lay outside the gene matches. The CDR3 is 15 residues long. The CDR3 DNA sequence: TGTGCCAGCAGTCAGAACGGACAGGGGGATGAAAAACTGTTTTTT. As protein: CASSQNGQGDEKLFF.

V is TRBV7-9 and J is TRBJ2-1; 8 nucleotides align to TRBD1. Germline CDR1 reads SEHNR; CDR2 reads FQNEAQ (reference sequence). There are 15 residues in the CDR3. Unmatched junction bases numbered 7, after V lost 1 base and J lost 8 bases. The CDR3 DNA reads as TGTGCCAGCAGCTTAGGGACAGGGTCCATCCATGAGCAGTTCTTC. Translating gives CASSLGTGSIHEQFF.

The rearrangement links TRBV7-9 to TRBJ1-6, with D perhaps TRBD1 (5 bases). Germline loops: CDR1 SEHNR, CDR2 FQNEAQ (reference sequence). Between the trimmed V and J ends, which lost 1 base and 7 bases, there was a span of 11 bases. The CDR3 consists of 15 residues. The CDR3 here is CASSLGAGLNSPLHF. The CDR3, as DNA: TGTGCCAGCAGCTTAGGAGCAGGGTTGAATTCACCCCTCCACTTT. Supplemented by reference TRBV7-9 and TRBJ1-6, the full variable domain reads DTGVSQNPRHKITKRGQNVTFRCDPISEHNRLYWYRQTLGQGPEFLTYFQNEAQLEKSRLLSDRFSAERPKGSFSTLEIQRTEQGDSAMYLCASSLGAGLNSPLHFGNGTRLTVT.

This clone was observed once. The chain links TRBV7-9 to TRBJ2-2; D gene uncertain. With 3 bases removed from V and 6 bases from J, the gap between germline ends came to 8 bases. Germline V gene sequence: CDR1 SEHNR, CDR2 FQNEAQ (reference sequence). CDR3 length: 13 amino acids. The CDR3 bases are TGTGCCAGCAGCTTCAGGTTGCCCGGGGAGCTGTTTTTT. Protein product: CASSFRLPGELFF.

V is TRBV7-2 and J is TRBJ2-7; D gene uncertain. CDR3 length: 15 amino acids. Germline V gives CDR1 SGHTA, CDR2 FQGNSA. Trimming stripped 4 bases from V and 1 base from J, with 14 bases between. CDR3 bases: TGTGCCAGCAGCTCCCCCGATGGCGCGTCCTACGAGCAGTACTTC. It codes for CASSSPDGASYEQYF.

This clone was detected only once. The chain is built from TRBV18 and TRBJ2-7; D remains ambiguous. The CDR3 consists of 13 residues. Looked up from germline, CDR1 is KGHSH and CDR2 is LQKENI. V was pared by 3 bases and J by 3 bases, with 9 bases between. The CDR3 DNA is TGTGCCAGCTCACCTCCGGGTAGCTACGAGCAGTACTTC. Its translation is CASSPPGSYEQYF.

This rearrangement joins TRBV11-3 to TRBJ2-7; possibly TRBD1 or TRBD2 for D (5 bases each). The CDR3 loop spans 13 amino acids. Trimming left V 1 base short and J 1 base short, with 5 bases between. The germline gives CDR1 SGHNT, CDR2 YENEEA. This CDR3 is CASSLGGSYEQYF. The CDR3 nucleotides are TGTGCCAGCAGCTTAGGGGGGTCCTACGAGCAGTACTTC.

The chain has TRBV4-3 and TRBJ2-3; D ambiguous. V shed 1 base and J shed 5 bases, with 7 bases lying between them. The CDR3 consists of 13 residues. The germline V gene encodes CDR1 LGHNA and CDR2 YSLEER. The CDR3 nucleotides read TGCGCCAGCAGCCAAGGGGAACAAGATACGCAGTATTTT. Translation gives CASSQGEQDTQYF.

The chain uses TRBV27 and TRBJ2-5; a weak D match, TRBD2 (6 bases). CDR3 length: 10 residues. Germline values: CDR1 MNHEY, CDR2 SMNVEV (reference sequence). V was pared by 8 bases and J by 14 bases, with 15 bases between. The CDR3 loop is CASGRDSTYF. Written as DNA, the CDR3 is TGTGCCAGCGGCAGGGACTCCACCTACTTC.

The chain couples TRBV9 to TRBJ2-2; TRBD2 matches 9 bases. This CDR3 contains 17 residues. Per the germline V gene, CDR1 is SGDLS and CDR2 is YYNGEE. J was trimmed by 6 bases and V by 2 bases; bases with no gene match: 11. For the CDR3, the DNA is TGTGCCAGCAGCGTCCTAACCGGGACTAGCTTCCCCGGGGAGCTGTTTTTT. This translates into CASSVLTGTSFPGELFF.

V and J are TRBV7-3 and TRBJ2-3; TRBD2 matches 7 bases. V lost 4 bases, J lost 4 bases, and 5 bases stayed unmatched. Germline V CDR1 and CDR2: SGHTA, FQGTGA. CDR3 length: 14 residues. The CDR3 protein is CASSSWGGADTQYF. The CDR3 DNA reads as TGTGCCAGCAGCTCCTGGGGGGGGGCAGATACGCAGTATTTT.

The genes are TRBV10-3 and TRBJ2-1; 12 nucleotides agree with TRBD2. Germline CDR1 ENHRY, CDR2 SYGVKD. V was pared by 7 bases and J by 0 bases, with 1 base of the junction left unmatched. CDR3 length equals 15 residues. The DNA of the CDR3 is TGTGCCATCAAGACTAGCGGGAGCTCCTACAATGAGCAGTTCTTC. It encodes CAIKTSGSSYNEQFF.

The chain joins TRBV28 to TRBJ1-5, with TRBD1 identical over 8 bases. V lost 5 bases and J lost 1; bases outside the gene matches: 7. CDR3 length: 16 amino acids. The germline CDR1 and CDR2 sequences are MDHEN and SYDVKM. CDR3 amino acids: CASSVIQGGSNQPQHF. The CDR3 DNA follows: TGTGCCAGCAGTGTAATACAGGGGGGCAGCAATCAGCCCCAGCATTTT.